The 30 T cell receptor beta chains in this list originate from one sample, sequenced in a study of cytomegalovirus exposure and HLA in healthy donors. Sequencing was performed with immunoSEQ multiplex PCR; in TCRdb, only in-frame clones are kept and a portion is missing. This sample carries about 66,000 clones, about 97% of them seen once, and the ten largest clones take about 1.6%. What was sequenced was PBMCs. These receptors were taken from a young woman in good health and CMV-seropositive.

Here the CDR3 reads CASSKTNRVHEQYF. CDR3 in DNA: TGTGCCAGCAGCAAGACCAACAGGGTCCACGAGCAGTACTTC. This chain uses TRBV28 with TRBJ2-7; TRBD1 is a possible D gene (6 bases). CDR3 length equals 14 residues. Germline lookup yields CDR1 MDHEN and CDR2 SYDVKM. The V and J ends lost 6 bases and 5 bases respectively, with 17 bases between them. The full variable domain, rest sourced from reference TRBV28 and TRBJ2-7, is DVKVTQSSRYLVKRTGEKVFLECVQDMDHENMFWYRQDPGLGLRLIYFSYDVKMKEKGDIPEGYSVSREKKERFSLILESASTNQTSMYLCASSKTNRVHEQYFGPGTRLTVT.

The chain couples TRBV28 to TRBJ2-3; 8 nucleotides match TRBD1. Germline V gene sequence: CDR1 MDHEN, CDR2 SYDVKM. The trim removed 2 bases at V and 1 base at J, leaving 5 bases unmatched. This CDR3 is 16 amino acids long. For the CDR3, the DNA is TGTGCCAGCAGTTTAGAGCAGGGGGCAGGCACAGATACGCAGTATTTT. Amino acids: CASSLEQGAGTDTQYF.

The chain combines TRBV2 with TRBJ1-5; D remains unclear. The CDR3 contains 15 residues. The germline V and J ends were trimmed by 5 bases and 2 bases, with 13 bases remaining between them. Germline V gene lookup returns CDR1 SNHLY and CDR2 FYNNEI. The CDR3 DNA follows: TGTGCCAGCAGTTCTTCCTTTACGGGCAATCAGCCCCAGCATTTT. It specifies CASSSSFTGNQPQHF. Full variable domain (missing parts from reference TRBV2 and TRBJ1-5): EPEVTQTPSHQVTQMGQEVILRCVPISNHLYFYWYRQILGQKVEFLVSFYNNEISEKSEIFDDQFSVERPDGSNFTLKIRSTKLEDSAMYFCASSSSFTGNQPQHFGDGTRLSIL.

V usage is TRBV6-5 and J usage is TRBJ1-1; unclear D gene. The V end was cut by 2 bases, the J end by 5 bases, with 9 bases between. CDR3 size: 13 residues. Germline CDR1 reads MNHEY; CDR2 reads SVGAGI. CDR3 DNA: TGTGCCAGCAGTTACGGGCCAACGACTGAAGCTTTCTTT. Its translation is CASSYGPTTEAFF.

The chain joins TRBV2 to TRBJ2-2; possibly TRBD2 for D (6 bases). Trimming took off 1 base at V and 4 bases at J, with 13 bases between the two ends. CDR1 is SNHLY, CDR2 FYNNEI, per germline. The CDR3 loop spans 16 amino acids. This chain's CDR3 is CASSEVGGGLTGELFF. In nucleotides, the CDR3 is TGTGCCAGCAGTGAAGTGGGGGGAGGCCTCACCGGGGAGCTGTTTTTT.

This clone appeared once. This chain connects TRBV29-1 to TRBJ2-3, with 7 bases fitting TRBD1. Trimming at V came to 4 bases and at J to 8 bases, leaving 12 bases not matched to a gene. Germline assignment: CDR1 SQVTM and CDR2 ANQGSEA. The CDR3 runs to 14 residues. The CDR3 spells CSVGQGGFEGTQYF. The CDR3 coding sequence is TGCAGCGTTGGACAGGGTGGGTTTGAGGGTACGCAGTATTTT.

The sample holds one count of this clone. V is TRBV7-9 and J is TRBJ2-2, with D possibly being TRBD1 (5 bases). Between the trimmed V and J ends, which lost 1 base and 3 bases, there was a span of 12 bases. The germline V gene has CDR1 SEHNR and CDR2 FQNEAQ (reference sequence). This CDR3 spans 16 amino acids. The CDR3 region has the DNA TGTGCCAGCAGCTTAGAGGCAGGGCTGCACACCGGGGAGCTGTTTTTT. It specifies CASSLEAGLHTGELFF.

V usage is TRBV4-1 and J usage is TRBJ2-1; TRBD2 aligns across 10 bases. Germline assignment: CDR1 MGHRA and CDR2 YSYEKL. This CDR3 region has 15 residues. With V trimmed by 3 bases and J by 7 bases, 6 bases remained unmatched. For the CDR3, the DNA is TGCGCCAGCAGCCAGGGGACTAGCGTTAGAAATGAGCAGTTCTTC. This translates into CASSQGTSVRNEQFF.

This chain joins TRBV28 and TRBJ2-1; 9 bases line up with TRBD2. CDR1 and CDR2 (germline): MDHEN, SYDVKM. The CDR3 covers 16 residues. J gave up 6 bases and V 4 bases, and 10 bases lay outside the gene matches. DNA for the CDR3: TGTGCCAGCAGTTCCCTTGGCGCGGGAGGGGGCAATGAGCAGTTCTTC. Translated, it gives CASSSLGAGGGNEQFF. Filled out from reference TRBV28 and TRBJ2-1, the complete variable domain reads DVKVTQSSRYLVKRTGEKVFLECVQDMDHENMFWYRQDPGLGLRLIYFSYDVKMKEKGDIPEGYSVSREKKERFSLILESASTNQTSMYLCASSSLGAGGGNEQFFGPGTRLTVL.

This clone was detected a few times. A junction boundary mismatches the germline segment, possibly from a read error. As DNA, the CDR3 is TGTGCTAGCAGCTTGGGACAGAACACCGGGGAGCTGTTTTTT. It codes for CASSLGQNTGELFF. The chain has TRBV7-7 and TRBJ2-2; a possible D gene is TRBD1 (6 bases). CDR3 length: 14 amino acids. Germline V gene data show CDR1 as SSHAT and CDR2 as FNYEAQ (reference sequence).

The genes are TRBV19 and TRBJ1-1, with D perhaps matching TRBD1 (5 bases). Germline values: CDR1 LNHDA, CDR2 SQIVND (reference sequence). The CDR3 is 18 residues long. V was cut by 7 bases and J by 1 base, with 25 bases left in between. The CDR3 here is CASTMGRTSLPPNTEAFF. CDR3 nucleotide sequence: TGTGCCAGTACCATGGGGAGGACATCACTCCCCCCGAACACTGAAGCTTTCTTT.

The rearrangement joins TRBV5-1 to TRBJ2-5, with 7 bases lining up with TRBD1. With V trimmed by 2 bases and J by 5 bases, 6 bases remained unmatched. The CDR3 sequence is 14 residues long. The germline V gene encodes CDR1 SGHRS and CDR2 YFSETQ. CDR3 in amino acids: CASSLRGGRETQYF. The CDR3 DNA reads as TGCGCCAGCAGCTTACGAGGGGGCAGGGAGACCCAGTACTTC.

The chain joins TRBV11-3 to TRBJ2-2; TRBD1 aligns across 12 bases. V lost 2 bases, J lost 10 bases, and 8 bases stayed unmatched. Germline CDR1 and CDR2: SGHNT and YENEEA. The CDR3 has 16 residues. The CDR3 nucleotides are TGTGCCAGCAGCTTACGGGACAGGGGGCCGGATCAGGAGCTGTTTTTT. It yields the protein CASSLRDRGPDQELFF.

The genes are TRBV28 and TRBJ2-1; a weak D match, TRBD2 (6 bases). The CDR3 is made up of 14 amino acids. CDR1 is MDHEN, CDR2 SYDVKM, per germline. With 2 bases removed from V and 9 bases from J, the gap between germline ends came to 14 bases. The CDR3 coding sequence is TGTGCCAGCAGTTTAGTCCCCCAGGAGGGTGAGCAGTTCTTC. Protein sequence: CASSLVPQEGEQFF.

The CDR3 sequence: CASSHRTARYQETQYF. The CDR3 DNA sequence: TGTGCCAGCAGCCATCGGACAGCCAGGTACCAAGAGACCCAGTACTTC. The gene calls are TRBV27 and TRBJ2-5, with TRBD1 as a possible D gene (6 bases). Germline CDR1 reads MNHEY; CDR2 reads SMNVEV (reference sequence). Trimming removed 6 bases from V and 0 bases from J, with 17 bases in between. The CDR3 runs to 16 residues.

The chain links TRBV28 to TRBJ2-7; D is uncertain. Between the trimmed V and J ends, which lost 3 bases and 3 bases, there was a span of 9 bases. The CDR3 length is 13 residues. The germline V gene has CDR1 MDHEN and CDR2 SYDVKM. The CDR3: CASSFSGVYEQYF. CDR3 bases: TGTGCCAGCAGTTTTAGTGGAGTCTACGAGCAGTACTTC.

V and J are TRBV10-2 and TRBJ1-1, with TRBD1 identical over 7 bases. The V gene's germline CDR1 is WSHSY and CDR2 SAAADI. V shed 10 bases and J 4 bases; nucleotides not matched to a gene: 18. CDR3 length equals 16 residues. CDR3 sequence (DNA): TGCGCCACCAGAGGTCCGGCTCAGGACAGGCCCACTGAAGCTTTCTTT. As protein: CATRGPAQDRPTEAFF.

The V and J genes are TRBV18 and TRBJ2-7; 9 bases are a match to TRBD2. Trimming removed 3 bases from V and 0 bases from J; junction bases left unmatched: 6. Germline V gene data show CDR1 as KGHSH and CDR2 as LQKENI. The CDR3 sequence is 16 residues long. In DNA, the CDR3 is TGTGCCAGCTCACCTCCGGGACTAGCATTCTCCTACGAGCAGTACTTC. Amino acid sequence: CASSPPGLAFSYEQYF.

This clone occurred once. The chain uses TRBV19 and TRBJ2-7; 7 nucleotides align to TRBD1. Germline CDR1 is LNHDA and CDR2 is SQIVND (reference sequence). Trimming cost V 7 bases and J 0 bases; bases outside gene matches: 3. CDR3 length: 13 amino acids. The CDR3 is CASTDRNSYEQYF. The CDR3 nucleotides read TGTGCCAGTACGGACAGGAACTCCTACGAGCAGTACTTC.

This chain uses TRBV19 with TRBJ1-5; 7 nucleotides align to TRBD1. Germline CDR1 LNHDA, CDR2 SQIVND (reference sequence). V gave up 4 bases and J gave up 7 bases; unmatched junction bases: 10. This CDR3 contains 15 residues. CDR3 region: CASSTGQAPGQPQHF. The CDR3 DNA reads as TGTGCCAGTAGTACCGGACAGGCGCCCGGCCAGCCCCAGCATTTT.

This chain links TRBV9 with TRBJ2-1; TRBD2 aligns across 7 bases. This CDR3 is 14 amino acids long. Germline loops: CDR1 SGDLS, CDR2 YYNGEE. The V gene end was trimmed by 4 bases and the J gene end by 9 bases; junction bases not matched to a gene: 10. The CDR3 DNA reads as TGTGCCAGCAGCCCTTTGGGCGGGAGAGCTGAGCAGTTCTTC. It is translated as CASSPLGGRAEQFF.

V and J are TRBV7-9 and TRBJ1-2; D is unresolved. The germline gives CDR1 SEHNR, CDR2 FQNEAQ (reference sequence). The CDR3 contains 14 residues. V dropped 5 bases and J dropped 8 bases, with 18 bases sitting between them. CDR3 nucleotide sequence: TGTGCCAGCAGCCGCGGAACTTCGTCTGGGGGCTACACCTTC. As protein: CASSRGTSSGGYTF.

The genes are TRBV9 and TRBJ1-1, with D maybe TRBD1 (5 bases). This CDR3 spans 18 amino acids. Trimming shortened V by 0 bases and J by 0 bases, and 18 bases separated the two germline ends. Germline CDR1 and CDR2: SGDLS and YYNGEE. The DNA of the CDR3 is TGTGCCAGCAGCGTAGACCGGGAAGGAGGGGTCATGAACACTGAAGCTTTCTTT. It is translated as CASSVDREGGVMNTEAFF. Drawing the rest from reference TRBV9 and TRBJ1-1, the complete variable domain is DSGVTQTPKHLITATGQRVTLRCSPRSGDLSVYWYQQSLDQGLQFLIQYYNGEERAKGNILERFSAQQFPDLHSELNLSSLELGDSALYFCASSVDREGGVMNTEAFFGQGTRLTVV.

The chain joins TRBV19 to TRBJ1-2; D unclear. Germline assignment: CDR1 LNHDA and CDR2 SQIVND (reference sequence). The CDR3 has 11 residues. V was shortened by 4 bases and J by 4 bases, with 4 bases between the two germline ends. CDR3 protein: CASSRAYGYTF. The CDR3 DNA is TGTGCCAGTAGTAGGGCCTATGGCTACACCTTC.

The chain employs TRBV5-6 and TRBJ1-1; possible D gene TRBD1, 5 bases. Germline values: CDR1 SGHDT, CDR2 YYEEEE. V was shortened by 2 bases and J by 8 bases, with 10 bases between the two germline ends. This CDR3 comprises 12 residues. The CDR3: CASSLYRTEAFF. The CDR3, as DNA: TGTGCCAGCAGCTTATATAGGACAGAAGCTTTCTTT.

The chain employs TRBV5-4 and TRBJ2-5; 7 bases match TRBD2. After removal of 6 bases from V and 5 bases from J, the junction contained 13 bases not matched to a gene. Germline assignment: CDR1 SGHNT and CDR2 YYREEE (reference sequence). The CDR3 loop spans 15 amino acids. This chain's CDR3 is CASNSQAGVGETQYF. In DNA, the CDR3 is TGTGCCAGCAACTCACAGGCGGGAGTCGGTGAGACCCAGTACTTC.

This rearrangement joins TRBV28 to TRBJ2-5, with a weak D call TRBD1 (6 bases). Per germline, CDR1 MDHEN and CDR2 SYDVKM. Trimming pared 6 bases from V and 6 bases from J, leaving 17 bases between. The CDR3 loop spans 14 amino acids. The CDR3 DNA follows: TGTGCCAGCAGCCCCACCGGGACACCCCAGACCCAGTACTTC. This translates into CASSPTGTPQTQYF.

The V call is TRBV6-1, the J call TRBJ2-7; D gene uncertain. Germline assignment: CDR1 MNHNS and CDR2 SASEGT. CDR3 length equals 13 residues. The V gene lost 1 base and the J gene lost 3 bases, with 7 bases spanning the gap. This CDR3 reads CASSEGNFYEQYF. For the CDR3, the DNA is TGTGCCAGCAGTGAAGGCAACTTCTACGAGCAGTACTTC.

This chain links TRBV7-8 with TRBJ2-7; 14 bases map to TRBD2. Germline-derived CDR1 and CDR2 are SGHVS and FQNEAQ. J gave up 7 bases and V 0 bases, and 20 bases lay outside the gene matches. The CDR3 is made up of 21 amino acids. The CDR3 nucleotides read TGTGCCAGCAGCTTAGCGGCCACCGGGACTAGCGGGAGATCCCGGGCCGGGGAGCAGTACTTC. Translated, it gives CASSLAATGTSGRSRAGEQYF.

J is TRBJ1-1 and V is TRBV6-5; 7 nucleotides align to TRBD1. The CDR3 is made up of 13 amino acids. The trim removed 9 bases at V and 1 base at J, leaving 5 bases unmatched. In germline, CDR1 is MNHEY, CDR2 SVGAGI. Written as DNA, the CDR3 is TGTGCCAGTACAGGGGCGAGGAACACTGAAGCTTTCTTT. Encoded protein: CASTGARNTEAFF.